Described below is a single T cell receptor beta chain sequence and its context. These data come from a study of blood T cell repertoires in COVID-19. Produced via immunoSEQ multiplex PCR; TCRdb's table is partial and in-frame only. The data contain a few hundred thousand clones, around 89% of them singletons. V lost 4 bases, J lost 2 bases, and 3 bases stayed unmatched. The CDR3 runs to 17 residues. CDR1 is SEHNR, CDR2 FQNEAQ, per germline (reference sequence). The clonotype was recovered from a man aged 18-30 years who had recovered from COVID-19. The rearrangement links TRBV7-9 to TRBJ2-2; TRBD2 matches 14 bases. Source material: PBMCs or T cells enriched from blood (not recorded which). DNA for the CDR3: TGTGCCAGCAGCTCCGGGACTAGCGGGAGTAACACCGGGGAGCTGTTTTTT. Protein: CASSSGTSGSNTGELFF.